This T cell receptor (beta chain) was documented in a study of shared clonotypes between healthy human individuals. Study at large: Three plates each covered CD4 naive and memory; CD8 naive two, CD8 memory one. Study-level results: Only blood underwent sampling, and tissue repertoires likely differ.

Every subset's genomic DNA went evenly onto several immunoSEQ plates. Clones were read by immunoSEQ multiplex PCR, and TCRdb kept only the in-frame ones, dropping some. The sample records about 2.4 million clones, approximately 94% being singletons. Concerning this clone: Its antigen is not identified.

The CDR3 runs to 12 residues. Germline-derived CDR1 and CDR2 are ENHRY and SYGVKD. The junction had 7 bases not matched to a gene; V was cut back by 9 bases and J by 9 bases. The V gene is TRBV10-3, the J gene TRBJ2-1; 8 bases align to TRBD1. Sequenced material: naive CD4+ T cells sorted from blood. The subset here: CD45RA+ positively selected. The origin of this receptor is a man younger than 35 in good health. CDR3 sequence (DNA): TGTGCCATTGGGACAGGTCTCAGTGAGCAGTTCTTC. Translation gives CAIGTGLSEQFF.